The next 25 T cell receptor beta chains were all read from a single sample in a study of blood T cell repertoires in COVID-19. Here immunoSEQ multiplex PCR was the method, and the copy in TCRdb shows in-frame clones only, minus some. The data hold 100,000 or so clones, with roughly 77% observed a single time. What was sequenced was peripheral blood. These receptors all stem from a human donor in a cohort sampled during active COVID-19.

This clone was counted once. CDR3 sequence (DNA): TGCGCCAGAGTTTGGGCAGGGGCTGTTAGCTCTGGAAACACCATATATTTT. Translated, it gives CARVWAGAVSSGNTIYF. This chain links TRBV5-1 with TRBJ1-3; perhaps TRBD1 as D (6 bases). This CDR3 is built from 17 residues. Germline V gene lookup returns CDR1 SGHRS and CDR2 YFSETQ. Trimming cost V 8 bases and J 0 bases, with 21 bases left between them.

The chain couples TRBV5-6 to TRBJ1-2; 9 bases map to TRBD1. CDR1 is SGHDT and CDR2 is YYEEEE in the germline V gene. Unmatched junction bases numbered 10, after V lost 4 bases and J lost 6 bases. This CDR3 region has 15 residues. In DNA, the CDR3 is TGTGCCAGCAGCATCGGCCGGGACAGGGAGGATGGCTACACCTTC. Residues: CASSIGRDREDGYTF.

The chain links TRBV10-3 to TRBJ1-2; D is perhaps TRBD1 (5 bases). This CDR3 contains 14 residues. Germline V gives CDR1 ENHRY, CDR2 SYGVKD. The V end lost 0 bases, the J end lost 8 bases, and 13 bases lay between the germline ends. CDR3 in DNA: TGTGCCATCAGTGAGTCTCCGGGCAGGGTAGGCTACACCTTC. This sequence encodes CAISESPGRVGYTF.

This rearrangement joins TRBV5-5 to TRBJ1-2; 7 bases match TRBD1. V shed 9 bases and J 4 bases; nucleotides not matched to a gene: 3. The germline CDR1 and CDR2 sequences are SGHKS and YYEKEE (reference sequence). The CDR3 contains 11 residues. CDR3 sequence: CATGQVYGYTF. CDR3 DNA: TGTGCCACCGGACAGGTCTATGGCTACACCTTC.

V is TRBV6-6 and J is TRBJ1-5, with D possibly being TRBD1 (6 bases). V shed 5 bases and J shed 0 bases, with 11 bases lying between them. This CDR3 contains 15 residues. Germline V lookup: CDR1 MNHNY, CDR2 SVGAGI (reference sequence). CDR3 region: CASSATGNSNQPQHF. In DNA, the CDR3 is TGTGCCAGCAGTGCGACAGGTAATAGCAATCAGCCCCAGCATTTT.

The chain links TRBV7-3 to TRBJ2-7, with 8 bases aligning to TRBD1. The length of the CDR3 is 16 residues. From germline, CDR1 is SGHTA and CDR2 FQGTGA. Trimming removed 6 bases from V and 0 bases from J; junction bases left unmatched: 10. CDR3 sequence reads: CASSLSGGSLSYEQYF. CDR3 coding DNA: TGTGCCAGCAGTCTTTCAGGGGGCTCCCTCTCCTACGAGCAGTACTTC.

The V gene is TRBV3-1 (or the pseudogene TRBV3-2), the J gene TRBJ2-2, with 9 bases lining up with TRBD1. Germline V lookup: CDR1 LGHDT, CDR2 YNNKEL (reference sequence). V was pared by 5 bases and J by 4 bases, with 5 bases of the junction left unmatched. The CDR3 extends over 15 amino acids. The CDR3 DNA follows: TGTGCCAGCAGCTTAGGGACAGGGCGCACCGGGGAGCTGTTTTTT. It codes for CASSLGTGRTGELFF.

In this sample, this clone turned up a few times. The V and J genes are TRBV5-6 and TRBJ1-2; D gene ambiguous. The germline CDR1 and CDR2 sequences are SGHDT and YYEEEE. The CDR3 extends over 13 amino acids. The ends were cut back, 0 bases at V and 6 bases at J, with 9 bases in the middle. CDR3 nucleotides: TGTGCCAGCAGCTTGGCGCCGGGGAATGGCTACACCTTC. Its translation is CASSLAPGNGYTF.

The gene calls are TRBV7-9 and TRBJ1-1; the D gene is possibly TRBD1 (6 bases). With 5 bases removed from V and 3 bases from J, the gap between germline ends came to 13 bases. The CDR3 runs 14 residues. CDR1 and CDR2 from the germline V gene are SEHNR and FQNEAQ (reference sequence). The CDR3 sequence is CASSLMDRYTEAFF. The CDR3 region has the DNA TGTGCCAGCAGCCTGATGGACAGATACACTGAAGCTTTCTTT.

This clone was observed a few times. The rearrangement uses TRBV24-1 and TRBJ2-1, with TRBD1 as a possible D gene (7 bases). CDR3 size: 18 residues. Germline V gene lookup returns CDR1 KGHDR and CDR2 SFDVKD. Trimming left V 9 bases short and J 4 bases short, with 27 bases between. This CDR3 reads CATQGGEGASIPYNEQFF. CDR3 sequence (DNA): TGTGCCACCCAGGGGGGCGAAGGTGCCTCTATACCATACAATGAGCAGTTCTTC.

Comments on this clone: The sample has other DNA sequences that encode this CDR3 too. V gene TRBV5-1 combines with J gene TRBJ2-5; TRBD1 agrees at 7 bases. The length of the CDR3 is 14 residues. V gave up 4 bases and J gave up 0 bases; unmatched junction bases: 3. The germline CDR1 and CDR2 sequences are SGHRS and YFSETQ. This CDR3 reads CASSTGQDQETQYF. CDR3 nucleotide sequence: TGCGCCAGCAGCACAGGACAGGACCAAGAGACCCAGTACTTC.

This clone was observed at least ten times. The chain combines TRBV12-5 with TRBJ2-3; TRBD2 matches at 7 bases. The trim removed 6 bases at V and 0 bases at J, leaving 3 bases unmatched. Germline CDR1 and CDR2: LGHNT and FRNRAP. CDR3 length: 14 residues. The CDR3, as DNA: TGTGCTAGTGGACCGGGGGGTAGCACAGATACGCAGTATTTT. Translating it yields CASGPGGSTDTQYF.

The V and J genes are TRBV10-2 and TRBJ1-6; weak D call: TRBD1 (6 bases). Trimming removed 5 bases at V and 7 bases at J, with 12 bases between. Germline V gene data show CDR1 as WSHSY and CDR2 as SAAADI. The CDR3 spans 14 residues. Written as DNA, the CDR3 is TGCGCCAGCAGTAATCAGGGGCGGAATTCACCCCTCCACTTT. As protein: CASSNQGRNSPLHF.

The chain recombines TRBV20-1 with TRBJ1-5, with 7 bases lining up with TRBD1. The CDR3 length is 17 residues. Germline V gene lookup returns CDR1 DFQATT and CDR2 SNEGSKA (reference sequence). Trimming cost V 3 bases and J 0 bases; bases outside gene matches: 11. CDR3 bases: TGCAGTGCTAGTCCGGGACAGACCATCTATAGCAATCAGCCCCAGCATTTT. It specifies CSASPGQTIYSNQPQHF.

The rearrangement links TRBV12-3 or TRBV12-4 to TRBJ2-1; D is undetermined. V dropped 6 bases and J dropped 8 bases, with 11 bases sitting between them. The CDR3 consists of 12 residues. In nucleotides, the CDR3 is TGTGCCAGCAGAACGTCTACGTATGAGCAGTTCTTC. It specifies CASRTSTYEQFF.

This rearrangement joins TRBV5-1 to TRBJ1-4; 8 bases agree with TRBD1. J lost 7 bases, V lost 3 bases, and 11 bases had no gene match. This CDR3 contains 16 residues. From germline, CDR1 is SGHRS and CDR2 YFSETQ. In DNA, the CDR3 is TGCGCCAGCAGCTCACCGACGGGACAGGATGGTGAAAAACTGTTTTTT. The encoded protein is CASSSPTGQDGEKLFF.

This chain uses TRBV6-5 with TRBJ2-7; tentative D call: TRBD2 (6 bases). This CDR3 region has 15 residues. Between the trimmed V and J ends, which lost 7 bases and 1 base, there was a span of 17 bases. Germline CDR1 is MNHEY and CDR2 is SVGAGI. In DNA, the CDR3 is TGTGCCAGCAACCCGAGCGGGCCCCCTTCCTACGAGCAGTACTTC. Protein: CASNPSGPPSYEQYF.

The CDR3, as DNA: TGTGCCAGCAGCTTCACTAGCGGGGATTACAATGAGCAGTTCTTC. This encodes CASSFTSGDYNEQFF. The chain couples TRBV7-3 to TRBJ2-1; TRBD2 matches 10 bases. Trimming cost V 3 bases and J 4 bases; bases outside gene matches: 3. CDR3 length equals 15 residues. Germline V CDR1 and CDR2: SGHTA, FQGTGA.

This clone was recorded only once. V and J are TRBV4-3 and TRBJ2-5; TRBD1 agrees at 7 bases. The V gene end was trimmed by 4 bases and the J gene end by 2 bases; junction bases not matched to a gene: 10. Germline assignment: CDR1 LGHNA and CDR2 YSLEER. The CDR3 has 16 amino acids. The CDR3 DNA is TGCGCCAGCAGCCTCTCCAGGACAGGCCCGCAAGAGACCCAGTACTTC. Encoded protein: CASSLSRTGPQETQYF.

This chain uses TRBV2 with TRBJ2-2; 10 bases line up with TRBD1. Germline values: CDR1 SNHLY, CDR2 FYNNEI. V lost 8 bases and J lost 7; bases outside the gene matches: 7. There are 14 residues in the CDR3. CDR3: CASSGQGNFGELFF. The CDR3 nucleotides are TGTGCCAGCTCGGGACAGGGGAACTTCGGGGAGCTGTTTTTT.

This sequence joins TRBV18 and TRBJ2-2; TRBD1 matches 9 bases. This CDR3 contains 15 residues. The V segment lost 6 bases and the J segment 6 bases; nucleotides outside the gene matches: 8. Germline V gene sequence: CDR1 KGHSH, CDR2 LQKENI. This chain's CDR3 is CASSTQQGAAGELFF. CDR3 coding DNA: TGTGCCAGCTCGACCCAACAGGGGGCCGCCGGGGAGCTGTTTTTT. Complete variable domain (other parts from reference TRBV18 and TRBJ2-2): NAGVMQNPRHLVRRRGQEARLRCSPMKGHSHVYWYRQLPEEGLKFMVYLQKENIIDESGMPKERFSAEFPKEGPSILRIQQVVRGDSAAYFCASSTQQGAAGELFFGEGSRLTVL.

This rearrangement joins TRBV18 to TRBJ1-4; D not resolved. CDR1 and CDR2 (germline): KGHSH, LQKENI. Trimming removed 5 bases at V and 7 bases at J, with 14 bases between. The CDR3 runs 14 residues. CDR3 coding DNA: TGTGCCAGCTCAGCCCAAGAATGGAGTGAAAAACTGTTTTTT. Encoded protein: CASSAQEWSEKLFF. Drawing the rest from reference TRBV18 and TRBJ1-4, the complete variable domain is NAGVMQNPRHLVRRRGQEARLRCSPMKGHSHVYWYRQLPEEGLKFMVYLQKENIIDESGMPKERFSAEFPKEGPSILRIQQVVRGDSAAYFCASSAQEWSEKLFFGSGTQLSVL.

V is TRBV11-2 and J is TRBJ1-1; D gene uncertain. Germline V gene lookup returns CDR1 SGHAT and CDR2 FQNNGV. This CDR3 has 14 amino acids. Trimming removed 10 bases from V and 1 base from J, with 16 bases in between. DNA of the CDR3: TGTGCCACCTTGGCCACCCCAGGGAACACTGAAGCTTTCTTT. Amino acids: CATLATPGNTEAFF.

The rearrangement links TRBV28 to TRBJ1-4; D is unresolved. CDR3 length: 13 residues. Germline V gene data show CDR1 as MDHEN and CDR2 as SYDVKM. V shed 5 bases and J shed 8 bases, with 12 bases lying between them. The CDR3 here is CASSGESGEKLFF. CDR3 nucleotide sequence: TGTGCCAGCAGTGGCGAATCGGGGGAAAAACTGTTTTTT.

A remark on this clone: A junction boundary mismatches the germline segment, possibly from a read error. The chain joins TRBV19 to TRBJ1-2; no definite D call. The CDR3 is 8 amino acids. In germline, CDR1 is LNHDA, CDR2 SQIVND (reference sequence). The CDR3 protein is CASSMAPF. Here the CDR3 DNA reads TGTGCCAGTAGTATGGCACCCTTC.